A single T cell receptor (beta chain) is shown here with its context. The antigen remains unidentified. The entry originates in a study of cytomegalovirus exposure and HLA in healthy donors. Study-wide findings and caveats: A later examination showed that TCR association rates differed by HLA locus, with DRB1 most and HLA-C fewest. When a later analysis compared HLA-associated TCR beta chains with equally common others, the HLA-associated chains turned out to be more clonally expanded and to have lower generation probabilities.

PCR employed 60 Vbeta and 13 Jbeta primers. The assay was immunoSEQ multiplex PCR, and TCRdb's table has in-frame clones only and misses some. The sample carries about 120,000 clones, roughly 80% recorded once. J was trimmed by 7 bases and V by 5 bases; bases with no gene match: 17. The CDR3 spans 16 residues. Looked up from germline, CDR1 is SEHNR and CDR2 is FQNEAQ (reference sequence). The gene calls are TRBV7-9 and TRBJ2-7, with 7 bases that match TRBD1. The specimen sequenced was PBMCs. This TCR came from a female donor in good health and CMV-seronegative. DNA of the CDR3: TGTGCCAGCAGCCTCTACAGGGGTTTAATAACGGGGGAGCAGTACTTC. Amino acids: CASSLYRGLITGEQYF.